This T cell receptor (beta chain) was sequenced in a study of blood T cell repertoires in COVID-19. As for the study in general: The United States, Italy and Spain provided the acute and convalescent COVID-19 samples. Sources were T cells, B-cell-depleted T cells, or PBMCs; the material itself was cDNA or gDNA.

In the source study's methods: Estimation of nucleated cell counts relied on the amplification of reference gene primers. Produced via immunoSEQ multiplex PCR; TCRdb's table is partial and in-frame only. V and J calls and clone size come straight from that table; D and trimming were deduced from the DNA. The profile shows more than 150,000 clones, about four fifths of them singletons. V lost 0 bases and J lost 2, with 11 bases in between. The CDR3 totals 15 residues. Per germline, CDR1 SGHTA and CDR2 FQGNSA. The sample taken for sequencing was peripheral blood. The clonotype originates from a woman aged 40 to 55 with acute or convalescent COVID-19. The rearrangement links TRBV7-2 to TRBJ2-7, with D perhaps TRBD1 (5 bases). In DNA form, the CDR3 reads TGTGCCAGCAGCTTAGCACTCGACAGTACCTACGAGCAGTACTTC. This encodes CASSLALDSTYEQYF.